The entry below gives a single T cell receptor beta chain sequence along with its context. The CDR3 consists of 16 residues. Trimming took 5 bases from V and 5 from J; bases not matched to a gene: 10. Germline CDR1 and CDR2: LGHDT and YNNKEL (reference sequence). Clones were sequenced by immunoSEQ multiplex PCR, and TCRdb holds only the in-frame ones, with some missing. Counted here are 75,000 to 95,000 clones, roughly 91% occurring once; the ten biggest clones make up roughly a tenth. These data originate in a study of control samples from healthy donors and cancer patients. The sequence came from a woman between 45 and 65 years old with colorectal cancer. Sequencing was carried out using PBMCs. The chain couples TRBV3-1 (or the pseudogene TRBV3-2) to TRBJ2-2; 8 bases are shared with TRBD2. The CDR3 reads CASSSPGLVLTGELFF. As DNA, the CDR3 is TGTGCCAGCAGCTCACCGGGACTAGTGTTAACCGGGGAGCTGTTTTTT.